This T cell receptor (beta chain) is from a study of blood T cell repertoires in COVID-19. The CDR3 totals 21 residues. J lost 0 bases, V lost 0 bases, and 12 bases had no gene match. This clone showed up just once. Authors' processing steps: Reference gene primer amplification in the assay estimated nucleated cell counts. Some clones are missing from TCRdb's copy, which holds only in-frame ones; the method was immunoSEQ multiplex PCR. V, J and clone size were drawn from that table, and D and trimming were deduced from the DNA. The repertoire consists of approximately 150,000 clones, with about 87% occurring once and the leading ten covering around 0.91%.

The gene calls are TRBV23-1 and TRBJ2-1; 12 nucleotides match TRBD2. TRBV23-1 is an open reading frame whose function is uncertain. The sample taken for sequencing was peripheral blood. The receptor comes from a woman between 50 and 59 years old with acute or convalescent COVID-19. CDR3 coding DNA: TGCGCCAGCAGTCAATCGATTTCTGGACTAGCGGGGACAGCCTCCTACAATGAGCAGTTCTTC. Protein product: CASSQSISGLAGTASYNEQFF.